This T cell receptor beta chain was captured by sequencing in a study of identical twins. Each CDR3 protein gets one entry after TCRdb re-called the 5' RACE reads with MiXCR. The sample carries 520,000 or so distinct CDR3 sequences, roughly a fifth recorded once. This clonotype was picked up a small number of times. Trimming pared 0 bases from V and 2 bases from J, leaving 9 bases between. Germline values: CDR1 SGHRS, CDR2 YFSETQ. The CDR3 length is 14 residues. These data also formed part of another study, on T cells expressing NK-cell markers. That source adds: Among the eight sequenced donors, seven tested HCMV-seropositive and one tested seronegative. The leading position in the CD3+CD56-NKG2C+ fraction of four donors also went to these clonotypes.

The chain employs TRBV5-1 and TRBJ2-7; perhaps TRBD1 as D (5 bases). Sequencing input: CD4+ T cells sorted from blood. The TCR originated in a woman in her late teens or twenties in good health. The chain's CDR3 is CASSLEQAAYEQYF. CDR3 in DNA: TGCGCCAGCAGCTTGGAACAGGCCGCCTACGAGCAGTACTTC.